This T cell receptor beta chain was captured in a study of blood T cell repertoires in COVID-19. Study-wide context: There were acute and convalescent COVID-19 samples, and they came from the United States, Italy and Spain. T cells, B-cell-depleted T cells, or PBMCs provided the cDNA or gDNA that served as material.

Some clones are missing from TCRdb's copy, which holds only in-frame ones; the method was immunoSEQ multiplex PCR. The table lists 190,000 or so clones, roughly 80% of them singletons. The V gene lost 5 bases and the J gene lost 4 bases, with 18 bases spanning the gap. CDR3 size: 16 residues. In germline, CDR1 is MNHEY, CDR2 SMNVEV (reference sequence). Sample: peripheral blood. The receptor's source is a man aged 50 or older who had recovered from COVID-19. The chain is built from TRBV27 and TRBJ2-1, with D maybe TRBD2 (7 bases). The CDR3 here is CASSPTGGGGYNEQFF. In DNA, the CDR3 is TGTGCCAGCAGTCCCACCGGGGGAGGGGGGTACAATGAGCAGTTCTTC.